Shown below are 23 T cell receptor beta chains from a single sample sequenced in a study of shared clonotypes between healthy human individuals. Sequencing used immunoSEQ multiplex PCR; TCRdb keeps in-frame clones, though not all of them. This sample carries under 700,000 clones, approximately 95% of them seen once, and the ten largest clones take 0.11%. Selected positively for CCR7 and CD45RO-negative, naive CD8 cells excluded terminally differentiated effector memory CD45RA+ cells. Sample: naive CD8+ T cells sorted from blood. The receptors were gathered from a woman aged 25 to 39 in good health.

The rearrangement links TRBV28 to TRBJ1-3; TRBD1 matches 7 bases. Germline loops: CDR1 MDHEN, CDR2 SYDVKM. V dropped 8 bases and J dropped 5; count of bases not matched to a gene: 12. The CDR3 runs 15 residues. The CDR3 bases are TGTGCCAGCGGGGACAGTTTTTCGATGAGAAACACCATATATTTT. Residues: CASGDSFSMRNTIYF.

The chain is built from TRBV9 and TRBJ2-1, with 8 nucleotides matching TRBD2. The trim removed 7 bases at V and 10 bases at J, leaving 7 bases unmatched. The CDR3 has 12 amino acids. The germline V gene encodes CDR1 SGDLS and CDR2 YYNGEE. CDR3 bases: TGTGCCAGCTCGAGGACGGGAGGGGAGCAGTTCTTC. Its protein is CASSRTGGEQFF. The whole variable domain, filled in from reference TRBV9 and TRBJ2-1, reads DSGVTQTPKHLITATGQRVTLRCSPRSGDLSVYWYQQSLDQGLQFLIQYYNGEERAKGNILERFSAQQFPDLHSELNLSSLELGDSALYFCASSRTGGEQFFGPGTRLTVL.

The V and J genes are TRBV4-1 and TRBJ2-1, with 9 positions matching TRBD2. CDR1 and CDR2 (germline): MGHRA, YSYEKL. This CDR3 comprises 16 residues. The V gene end was trimmed by 6 bases and the J gene end by 9 bases; junction bases not matched to a gene: 15. The CDR3 here is CASSPHISGRSGEQFF. The DNA of the CDR3 is TGCGCCAGCAGTCCCCATATAAGCGGGAGGAGTGGTGAGCAGTTCTTC.

The chain is built from TRBV19 and TRBJ2-5, with D maybe TRBD1 (5 bases). The J call is in doubt because the DNA end fits TRBJ2-7 better. Germline-derived CDR1 and CDR2 are LNHDA and SQIVND (reference sequence). This CDR3 region has 14 residues. The CDR3, as DNA: TGTGCCAGTAGTATAAGGACACCATCCTACGAGCAGTACTTC. Its protein product is CASSIRTPSYEQYF.

Only one count was recorded for this clone. Other DNA sequences in the same sample also yield this CDR3. V gene TRBV27 combines with J gene TRBJ2-2; D uncertain. The CDR3 loop spans 14 amino acids. The ends were cut back, 0 bases at V and 4 bases at J, with 6 bases in the middle. Germline V gives CDR1 MNHEY, CDR2 SMNVEV (reference sequence). The CDR3 coding sequence is TGTGCCAGCAGTTTATCCTGGGGCACCGGGGAGCTGTTTTTT. It is translated as CASSLSWGTGELFF.

In this sample, this clone turned up once. The chain uses TRBV5-5 and TRBJ1-5; D remains ambiguous. Trimming took off 0 bases at V and 0 bases at J, with 7 bases between the two ends. The CDR3 length is 15 residues. Germline V gene data show CDR1 as SGHKS and CDR2 as YYEKEE (reference sequence). DNA of the CDR3: TGTGCCAGCAGCTTGGGCAGGACTAGCAATCAGCCCCAGCATTTT. It translates to CASSLGRTSNQPQHF.

The chain couples TRBV5-1 to TRBJ2-7; D uncertain. Trimming took 1 base from V and 2 from J, leaving 7 bases between them. CDR3 length: 13 residues. CDR1 is SGHRS, CDR2 YFSETQ, per germline. Here the CDR3 reads CASSLNEAYEQYF. In nucleotides, the CDR3 is TGCGCCAGCAGCTTGAACGAAGCCTACGAGCAGTACTTC.

This clone was recorded once. The V and J genes are TRBV9 and TRBJ2-1; the match to TRBD2 covers 9 bases. Trimming at V came to 0 bases and at J to 7 bases, leaving 8 bases not matched to a gene. The CDR3 spans 16 residues. Per the germline V gene, CDR1 is SGDLS and CDR2 is YYNGEE. CDR3 in DNA: TGTGCCAGCAGCGTAGAAGGTAGCGGGAGTCTTAATGAGCAGTTCTTC. Amino acids: CASSVEGSGSLNEQFF.

The rearrangement links TRBV7-9 to TRBJ2-7; the D is unclear. The V end was cut by 1 base, the J end by 3 bases, with 7 bases between. In germline, CDR1 is SEHNR, CDR2 FQNEAQ (reference sequence). The CDR3 loop spans 13 amino acids. CDR3 sequence: CASSLVVDYEQYF. CDR3 DNA: TGTGCCAGCAGCTTAGTTGTAGACTACGAGCAGTACTTC. The whole variable domain, filled in from reference TRBV7-9 and TRBJ2-7, reads DTGVSQNPRHKITKRGQNVTFRCDPISEHNRLYWYRQTLGQGPEFLTYFQNEAQLEKSRLLSDRFSAERPKGSFSTLEIQRTEQGDSAMYLCASSLVVDYEQYFGPGTRLTVT.

The gene calls are TRBV4-2 and TRBJ2-7; no definite D call. Between the trimmed V and J ends, which lost 5 bases and 5 bases, there was a span of 13 bases. Germline V gene data show CDR1 as LGHNA and CDR2 as YNFKEQ. The CDR3 is 13 residues long. Written as DNA, the CDR3 is TGTGCCAGCAGCTTGGAATCAGGTGACGAGCAGTACTTC. Encoded protein: CASSLESGDEQYF.

The chain combines TRBV5-1 with TRBJ1-1; possibly TRBD1 for D (5 bases). This CDR3 is 15 amino acids long. V lost 1 base to trimming and J lost 1 base, with 11 bases between them. Germline CDR1 reads SGHRS; CDR2 reads YFSETQ. CDR3 region: CASSLWGAANTEAFF. The CDR3 DNA reads TGCGCCAGCAGCTTGTGGGGCGCGGCGAACACTGAAGCTTTCTTT.

J is TRBJ2-7 and V is TRBV7-8; D may be TRBD1 or TRBD2 (5 bases each). Trimming cost V 3 bases and J 1 base, with 19 bases left between them. Looked up from germline, CDR1 is SGHVS and CDR2 is FQNEAQ. This CDR3 has 17 amino acids. In nucleotides, the CDR3 is TGTGCCAGCAGCTTGGGGCGGGCCAGGCGGTCTTCCTACGAGCAGTACTTC. It translates to CASSLGRARRSSYEQYF.

The rearrangement joins TRBV2 to TRBJ2-7; D tentatively reads TRBD1 or TRBD2 (5 bases each). Germline CDR1 SNHLY, CDR2 FYNNEI. The CDR3 runs to 12 residues. Trimming removed 9 bases from V and 2 bases from J, with 11 bases in between. The CDR3: CASGTGPYEQYF. CDR3 nucleotide sequence: TGTGCCAGTGGGACGGGACCCTACGAGCAGTACTTC.

The CDR3 nucleotides read TGTGCCTGGGAGATCGGCCCAGGGGGCGAAGCTTTCTTT. As protein: CAWEIGPGGEAFF. The rearrangement links TRBV30 to TRBJ1-1; 8 bases match TRBD1. Unmatched junction bases numbered 10, after V lost 5 bases and J lost 8 bases. Germline CDR1 is GTSNPN and CDR2 is SVGIG (reference sequence). CDR3 size: 13 residues.

The chain's CDR3 is CASTGEVAGAREQFF. The CDR3 nucleotides read TGCGCCAGCACCGGGGAGGTAGCGGGAGCGCGTGAGCAGTTCTTC. V is TRBV5-1 and J is TRBJ2-1; 9 nucleotides align to TRBD2. Unmatched junction bases numbered 13, after V lost 6 bases and J lost 9 bases. From germline, CDR1 is SGHRS and CDR2 YFSETQ. The CDR3 has 15 amino acids. The complete variable domain, with remaining parts taken from reference TRBV5-1 and TRBJ2-1, reads KAGVTQTPRYLIKTRGQQVTLSCSPISGHRSVSWYQQTPGQGLQFLFEYFSETQRNKGNFPGRFSGRQFSNSRSEMNVSTLELGDSALYLCASTGEVAGAREQFFGPGTRLTVL.

The chain joins TRBV5-1 to TRBJ2-5; TRBD2 agrees at 9 bases. The CDR3 length is 16 residues. The germline V gene has CDR1 SGHRS and CDR2 YFSETQ. V was pared by 0 bases and J by 5 bases, with 8 bases of the junction left unmatched. In DNA form, the CDR3 reads TGCGCCAGCAGCTTGGAGGTTGCGGGAGGGCCTGAGACCCAGTACTTC. Its translation is CASSLEVAGGPETQYF.

The CDR3 region has the DNA TGCGCCAGCAGCTTGGAACTGGATTGGTTGGATGAGCAGTTCTTC. Translation gives CASSLELDWLDEQFF. The V and J genes are TRBV5-1 and TRBJ2-1; the D is unclear. CDR1 and CDR2 (germline): SGHRS, YFSETQ. This CDR3 has 15 amino acids. The V end was cut by 0 bases, the J end by 8 bases, with 15 bases between.

J is TRBJ2-7 and V is TRBV21-1; TRBD1 is taken as the D call from the table, unchecked against the DNA. TRBV21-1 is a listed pseudogene. The CDR3 spans 16 residues. The CDR3, as DNA: TGTGCCAGCAGCAAAGCAAGGGACAGGGTATCCTACGAGCAGTACTTC. The encoded protein is CASSKARDRVSYEQYF.

This chain joins TRBV28 and TRBJ2-7; no clear D. CDR1 MDHEN and CDR2 SYDVKM come from the germline V gene. The CDR3 has 13 residues. V was clipped by 8 bases and J by 0 bases, with 11 bases between them. The DNA for the CDR3 is TGTGCCAGCTCCTACGGATACTCCTACGAGCAGTACTTC. Translated: CASSYGYSYEQYF. Full variable domain (rest looked up from reference TRBV28 and TRBJ2-7): DVKVTQSSRYLVKRTGEKVFLECVQDMDHENMFWYRQDPGLGLRLIYFSYDVKMKEKGDIPEGYSVSREKKERFSLILESASTNQTSMYLCASSYGYSYEQYFGPGTRLTVT.

The chain combines TRBV27 with TRBJ2-7; weak D call: TRBD2 (6 bases). The germline V gene has CDR1 MNHEY and CDR2 SMNVEV (reference sequence). V was pared by 5 bases and J by 2 bases, with 10 bases between. The CDR3 is made up of 13 amino acids. The CDR3 sequence: CASSNGGPYEQYF. The CDR3, as DNA: TGTGCCAGCAGTAACGGGGGACCCTACGAGCAGTACTTC.

The CDR3 DNA follows: TGTGCCAGCAGTCCCCGGGGGGGAGTCCCCACAGATACGCAGTATTTT. It is translated as CASSPRGGVPTDTQYF. The chain employs TRBV7-9 and TRBJ2-3, with 8 positions matching TRBD2. Germline V gene sequence: CDR1 SEHNR, CDR2 FQNEAQ (reference sequence). The CDR3 runs to 16 residues. The V and J ends lost 6 bases and 2 bases, in that order; junction bases with no gene match: 10.

The chain joins TRBV9 to TRBJ2-1, with D perhaps matching TRBD1 or TRBD2 (5 bases each). The germline V gene has CDR1 SGDLS and CDR2 YYNGEE. This CDR3 contains 14 residues. Trimming left V 8 bases short and J 8 bases short, with 20 bases between. CDR3 coding DNA: TGTGCCAGTCGGGGCCCTCAGCCAAGGGATGAGCAGTTCTTC. This sequence encodes CASRGPQPRDEQFF.

Comment on this clone: Other DNA sequences in this sample translate to the same CDR3. J is TRBJ1-3 and V is TRBV5-1; TRBD1 matches at 10 bases. CDR1 SGHRS and CDR2 YFSETQ come from the germline V gene. The length of the CDR3 is 15 residues. Losses at the gene ends were 4 bases for V and 1 base for J; bases not matched to a gene: 2. In DNA form, the CDR3 reads TGCGCCAGCAGCCTGGACAGGGGGTCTGGAAACACCATATATTTT. Protein: CASSLDRGSGNTIYF.